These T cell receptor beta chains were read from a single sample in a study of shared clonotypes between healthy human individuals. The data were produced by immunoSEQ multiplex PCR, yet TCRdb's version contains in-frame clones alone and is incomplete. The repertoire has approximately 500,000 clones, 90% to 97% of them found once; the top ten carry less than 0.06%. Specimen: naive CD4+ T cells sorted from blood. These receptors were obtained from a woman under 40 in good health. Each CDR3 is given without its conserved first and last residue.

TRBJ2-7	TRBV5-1	ASSLTYEQY
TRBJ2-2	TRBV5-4	ASSFSTANTGELF
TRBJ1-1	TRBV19	ASSQTVNTEAF
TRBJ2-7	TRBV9	ASSPRREFYEQY
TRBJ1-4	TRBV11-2	ASSLTQGKEKLF
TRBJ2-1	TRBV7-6	ASIPGLAGAYEQF
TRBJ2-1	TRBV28	ASSLSGRARNEQF
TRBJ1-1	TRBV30	AWSRNGNTEAF
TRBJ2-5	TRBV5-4	ASSHISGNETQY
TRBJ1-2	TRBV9	ASSTRTGDVYGYT
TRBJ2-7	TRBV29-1	SVEPQQGREQY
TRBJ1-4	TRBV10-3	ATQTSTNEKLF
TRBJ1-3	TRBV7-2	ASSFRDRDFGNTIY
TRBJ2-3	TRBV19	ASSIPGVGDTQY
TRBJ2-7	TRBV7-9	ASNPAGGGSEQY
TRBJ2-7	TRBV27	ASSLLAGVYEQY
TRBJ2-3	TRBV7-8	ASRGRASTDTQY
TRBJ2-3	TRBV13	ASSLWMGLPNTDTQY
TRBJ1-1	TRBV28	ASSTSYTEAF
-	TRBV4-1	ASSPGQGPTYEQY
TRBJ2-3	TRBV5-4	ASSLGLAGGRVDTQY
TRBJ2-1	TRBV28	ASSLASGPFREQF
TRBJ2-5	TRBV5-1	ASSLVVGGGGETQY
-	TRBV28	ASSPSSGRSGEQY
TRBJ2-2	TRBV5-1	ASTSGRRTGELF
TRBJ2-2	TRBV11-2	ASSQSLLGTGELF
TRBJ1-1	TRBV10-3	AISGSARNTEAF
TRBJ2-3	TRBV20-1	SAPTDTQY
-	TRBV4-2	ASSQDIARGVYEQY
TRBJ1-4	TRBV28	ASSTPASGSNEKLF
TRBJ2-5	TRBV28	ASSFGVVETQY
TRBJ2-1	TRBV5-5	ASSFAASGYNEQF
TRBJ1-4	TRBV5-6	ASSLYPWKAEKLF
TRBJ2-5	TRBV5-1	ASSFPDQKETQY
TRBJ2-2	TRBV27	ASSQTGTGITGELF
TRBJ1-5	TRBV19	ASSIWFGTDSNQPQH
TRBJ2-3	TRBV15	ATSSPGRTSTDTQY
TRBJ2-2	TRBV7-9	ASSFPTVASPGELF
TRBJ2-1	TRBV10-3	AISDTSGRALYNEQF
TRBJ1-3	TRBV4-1	ASSQAGFGNTIY